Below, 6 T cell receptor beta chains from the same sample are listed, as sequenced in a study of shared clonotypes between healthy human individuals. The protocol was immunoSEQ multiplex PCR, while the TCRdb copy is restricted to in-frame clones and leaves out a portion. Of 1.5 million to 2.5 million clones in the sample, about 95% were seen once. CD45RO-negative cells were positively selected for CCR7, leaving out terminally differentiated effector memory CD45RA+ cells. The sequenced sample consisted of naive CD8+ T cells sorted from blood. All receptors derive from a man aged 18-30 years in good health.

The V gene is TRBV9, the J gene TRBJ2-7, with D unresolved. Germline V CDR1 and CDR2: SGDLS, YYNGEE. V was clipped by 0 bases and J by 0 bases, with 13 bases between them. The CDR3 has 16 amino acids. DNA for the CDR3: TGTGCCAGCAGCGTAGAAGGGTCAGTCCCCTCCTACGAGCAGTACTTC. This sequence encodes CASSVEGSVPSYEQYF.

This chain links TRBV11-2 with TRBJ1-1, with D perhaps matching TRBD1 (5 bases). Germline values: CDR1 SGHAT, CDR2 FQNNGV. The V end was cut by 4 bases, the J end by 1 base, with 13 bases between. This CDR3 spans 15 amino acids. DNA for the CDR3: TGTGCCAGCAGCTCAGACAGTTTATCGAACACTGAAGCTTTCTTT. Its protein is CASSSDSLSNTEAFF.

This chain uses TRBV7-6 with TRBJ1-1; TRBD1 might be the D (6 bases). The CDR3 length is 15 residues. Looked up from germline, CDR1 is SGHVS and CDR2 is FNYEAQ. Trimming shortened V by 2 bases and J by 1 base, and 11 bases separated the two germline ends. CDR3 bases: TGTGCCAGCAGCTTACTGGGGGGCACGAACACTGAAGCTTTCTTT. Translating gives CASSLLGGTNTEAFF.

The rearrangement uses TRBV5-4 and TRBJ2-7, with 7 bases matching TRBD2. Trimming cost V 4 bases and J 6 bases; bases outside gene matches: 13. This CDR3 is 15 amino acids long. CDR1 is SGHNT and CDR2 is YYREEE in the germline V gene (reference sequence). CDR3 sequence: CASSPGAGSEFEQYF. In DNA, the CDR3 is TGTGCCAGCAGCCCGGGAGCGGGATCAGAGTTCGAGCAGTACTTC.

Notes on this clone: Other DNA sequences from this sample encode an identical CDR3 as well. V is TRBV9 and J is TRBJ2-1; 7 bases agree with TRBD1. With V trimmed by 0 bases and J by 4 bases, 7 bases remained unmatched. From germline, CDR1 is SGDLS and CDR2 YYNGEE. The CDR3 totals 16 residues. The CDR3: CASSVGLGTEYNEQFF. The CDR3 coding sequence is TGTGCCAGCAGCGTAGGTTTGGGGACAGAGTACAATGAGCAGTTCTTC. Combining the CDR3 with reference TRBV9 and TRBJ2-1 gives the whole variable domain DSGVTQTPKHLITATGQRVTLRCSPRSGDLSVYWYQQSLDQGLQFLIQYYNGEERAKGNILERFSAQQFPDLHSELNLSSLELGDSALYFCASSVGLGTEYNEQFFGPGTRLTVL.

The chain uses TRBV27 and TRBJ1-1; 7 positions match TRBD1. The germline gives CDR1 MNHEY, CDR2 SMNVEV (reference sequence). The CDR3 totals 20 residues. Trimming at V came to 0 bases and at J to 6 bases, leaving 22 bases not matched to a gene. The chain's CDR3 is CASSLSGSDTWGWDSAEAFF. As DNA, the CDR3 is TGTGCCAGCAGTTTATCGGGATCTGATACCTGGGGGTGGGACAGCGCTGAAGCTTTCTTT.